This paragraph reports one T cell receptor beta chain. Its target is not known. Generated by immunoSEQ multiplex PCR, the TCRdb table keeps only in-frame clones and is missing some. The data hold just over 95,000 clones, with 86% observed a single time. The record originates from a study of radiation and T cells in renal cell carcinoma. Study background: Nephrectomy followed 15 Gy stereotactic body radiation by 4 weeks. General study findings and limits: From baseline, blood top tumor clonotypes peaked at 2 weeks post-radiation.

Time point meaning: baseline pretreatment blood. The treatment: 15 Gy SBRT to primary tumor, nephrectomy 4 weeks later. Germline V gene data show CDR1 as LNHDA and CDR2 as SQIVND (reference sequence). The length of the CDR3 is 15 residues. The ends lost 10 bases at V and 6 bases at J; junction bases unmatched: 13. This receptor was taken from a man in his fifties with renal cell carcinoma. The chain recombines TRBV19 with TRBJ2-1; TRBD2 agrees at 9 bases. The sequencing here drew on blood, taken from a patient whose treatment included radiotherapy and nephrectomy. CDR3 bases: TGTGCCACCAAACCCAGGGCTAGCGGGATCAATGAGCAGTTCTTC. It encodes CATKPRASGINEQFF.